What follows describes a single TCR beta chain. The antigen remains undetermined. This is likely an artifact of a read error, given a far larger clone one base away. The CDR3 spans 14 residues. V lost 5 bases and J lost 6, with 14 bases in between. Germline CDR1 reads SGHTA; CDR2 reads FQGNSA. This sample stems from a study of read filtering for tumor transcriptome and immune sequencing. Study in general: Among patients, roughly 17 were male and around 15 female, aged roughly 45 to 80 (mean about 69). Whole-transcriptome libraries were prepared after DNase treatment.

General study findings and limits: Even smaller IR-seq throughput identified most shared clonotypes. In IR-seq, single-read clonotypes were around four fifths of clonotypes but around 3.2% of reads.

The library was built from around 380 ng RNA with molecular barcoded adaptors for alpha/delta and beta/gamma chains. TCRdb called the reads again in MiXCR, with one record for every CDR3 protein. The sample yields about 24,000 distinct CDR3 sequences, around a fifth seen once. The sample was a population of CD138-negative cells sorted from bone marrow. The receptor was isolated from a donor at least 40 years old with multiple myeloma. The chain joins TRBV7-2 to TRBJ2-1; D assignment may be TRBD1 or TRBD2 (5 bases each). The CDR3 loop is CASSVSGASNEQFF. The CDR3 coding sequence is TGTGCCAGCAGCGTATCCGGGGCTAGCAATGAGCAGTTCTTC.